This T cell receptor beta chain stems from a study of blood T cells in healthy people across ages (dated by TCRdb to between 2015 and 2016). Context from the whole study: In model experiments, template switching captured roughly one uniquely barcoded TCR beta cDNA molecule for every two T cells. Four age groups were formed from the donors: young (average approximately 15 years), middle-aged (around 41), aged (under 70) and long-lived (around 80). To avoid experimental bias, donors of different ages were randomly spread across the sequencing lanes. Using the same blood draw, the study looked at two additional independent replicas of 1 million unique cDNA reads for two donors, one aged 18 to 30 and the other aged 80 or older. Using deep sequencing normalized with unique cDNA molecular identifiers, the study measured how TCR beta repertoire diversity changes with age.

What the authors observed across the whole study: Observed TCR beta diversity per million T cells fell roughly linearly with age, and a significant reduction was already apparent by age roughly 40. The percentage of naive T cells measured by flow cytometry correlated strongly with observed TCR beta diversity. Bulk unsorted PBMC profiling prevented conclusive comparison of naive and antigen-experienced compartments. Estimates of total diversity based on one million sequenced T cells were considered lower bounds and underestimates. Compared with the aged group, more naive CD4+ T cells, fewer expanded clones and increased TCR diversity were shown by the long-lived group, suggesting age selection. The CMV infection status of donors was not known, potentially confounding age-related changes in expanded clonotypes.

At the junction V is shortened by 0 bases and J by 4 bases, with 10 bases in between. For CDR1 and CDR2, the germline V gene lists SGHRS and YFSETQ. The CDR3 contains 14 residues, cysteine and phenylalanine counted. Only the CDR3 portion is preserved as DNA: 42 bases, with reading frame beginning at the first base. This clonotype was recorded many times. This receptor's antigen is unknown. Base qualities are not provided; no much larger clone lies one nucleotide away. The library was built by means of 5' RACE. The instrument given in TCRdb is Illumina HiSeq 2500. A second PCR of roughly 7 to 12 cycles was run with a J-beta primer mix and a sample-barcoded 5' primer. Each TCR beta cDNA molecule received a unique molecular identifier from a template-switch 5' adaptor carrying 12 random nucleotides. Each sample yielded at least 2.5 million CDR3-containing paired-end reads. All of the RNA was converted into first-strand cDNA using the Mint cDNA synthesis kit, with a TRBC-specific oligonucleotide serving as the primer. Following uracil-DNA glycosylase treatment, a first 18-cycle PCR with universal primers M1SS and BC2_uni_R was performed on all cDNA. The authors' pipeline ran thus. Each sample was normalized by randomly selecting 1 million high-quality reads, each carrying a distinct molecular identifier. Instead of being binned into consensus sequences, reads that shared molecular identifiers were thrown out. MiTCR, run with a Q25 quality threshold and the strictest error-elimination algorithm, handled CDR3 identification, clonotype clustering and error correction. A nonparametric unseen species model with Euler transformation was used to estimate lower-bound total TCR beta diversity. The public reads were run again by TCRdb, first through fastp at Q25 and then through MiXCR, and only productive beta chains were kept. Here each entry gathers all rows of one CDR3 protein and keeps the most common genes and DNA. The V and J calls were determined by TCRdb, not by the authors. In all, the sample holds approximately 600,000 distinct CDR3 sequences, and 58% of those were seen once. 30% to 45% of the sample rests with the top ten.

The approximately 41 donors, aged about 6 to 95 years, were systemically healthy Caucasian individuals from Russia. Approximately 9.3 milliliters of peripheral blood were drawn from each donor into EDTA-treated Vacutainer tubes. PBMCs were isolated by Ficoll-Paque density-gradient centrifugation, with at least 6 million obtained per sample. Trizol reagent was used to extract total RNA from the PBMCs, yielding at least 5 micrograms per sample. Naive CD45RAhigh/CD27high T cell percentages were measured by flow cytometry on a PBMC aliquot from every donor. The receptor chain draws on TRBV5-1 and TRBJ1-1; no D segment can be confidently identified. This TCR came from a man aged 55 to 69 in good health. Sequenced: blood. Here is the DNA: TGCGCCAGCAGCTTGGAAGGGCACAGCACTGAAGCTTTCTTT. Its amino acids are CASSLEGHSTEAFF.